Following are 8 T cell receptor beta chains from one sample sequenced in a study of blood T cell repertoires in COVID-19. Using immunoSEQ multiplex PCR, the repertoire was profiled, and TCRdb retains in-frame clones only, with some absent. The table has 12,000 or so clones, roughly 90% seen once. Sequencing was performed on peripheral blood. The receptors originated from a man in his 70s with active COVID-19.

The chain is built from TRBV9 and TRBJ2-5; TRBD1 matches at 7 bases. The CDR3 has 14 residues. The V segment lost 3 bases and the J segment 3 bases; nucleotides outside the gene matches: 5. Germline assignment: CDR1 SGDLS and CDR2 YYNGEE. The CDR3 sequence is CASSDTTGEETQYF. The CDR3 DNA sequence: TGTGCCAGCAGCGACACAACAGGGGAAGAGACCCAGTACTTC.

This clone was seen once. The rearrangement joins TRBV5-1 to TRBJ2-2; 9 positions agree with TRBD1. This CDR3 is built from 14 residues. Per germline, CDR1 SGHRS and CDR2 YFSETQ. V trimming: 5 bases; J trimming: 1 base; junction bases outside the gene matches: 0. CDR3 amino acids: CASRGQGNTGELFF. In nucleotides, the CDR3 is TGCGCCAGCAGGGGACAGGGGAACACCGGGGAGCTGTTTTTT.

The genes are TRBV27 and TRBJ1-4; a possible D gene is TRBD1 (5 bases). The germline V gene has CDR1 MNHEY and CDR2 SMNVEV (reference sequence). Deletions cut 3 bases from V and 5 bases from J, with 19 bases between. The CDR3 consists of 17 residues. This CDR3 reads CASSLEGRLWGNEKLFF. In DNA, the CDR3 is TGTGCCAGCAGTTTGGAGGGACGACTCTGGGGGAATGAAAAACTGTTTTTT.

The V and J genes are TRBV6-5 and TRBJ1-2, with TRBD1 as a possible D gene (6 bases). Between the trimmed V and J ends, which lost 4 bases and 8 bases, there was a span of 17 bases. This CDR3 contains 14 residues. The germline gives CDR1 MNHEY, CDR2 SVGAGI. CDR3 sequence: CASSSQGSRSGYTF. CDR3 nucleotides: TGTGCCAGCAGTTCACAGGGATCGAGGAGCGGCTACACCTTC.

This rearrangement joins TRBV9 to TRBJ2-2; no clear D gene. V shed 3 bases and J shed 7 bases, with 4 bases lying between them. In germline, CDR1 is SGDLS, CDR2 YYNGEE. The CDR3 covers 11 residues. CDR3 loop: CASSAYGELFF. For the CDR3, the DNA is TGTGCCAGCAGCGCGTACGGGGAGCTGTTTTTT. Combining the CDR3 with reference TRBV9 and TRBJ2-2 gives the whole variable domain DSGVTQTPKHLITATGQRVTLRCSPRSGDLSVYWYQQSLDQGLQFLIQYYNGEERAKGNILERFSAQQFPDLHSELNLSSLELGDSALYFCASSAYGELFFGEGSRLTVL.

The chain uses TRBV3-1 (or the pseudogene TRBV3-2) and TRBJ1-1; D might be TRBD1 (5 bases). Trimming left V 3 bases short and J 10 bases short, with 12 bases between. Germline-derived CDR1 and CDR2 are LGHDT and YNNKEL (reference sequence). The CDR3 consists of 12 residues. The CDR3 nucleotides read TGTGCCAGCAGCCAGCTAGGGGAGGGAGCTTTCTTT. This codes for CASSQLGEGAFF.

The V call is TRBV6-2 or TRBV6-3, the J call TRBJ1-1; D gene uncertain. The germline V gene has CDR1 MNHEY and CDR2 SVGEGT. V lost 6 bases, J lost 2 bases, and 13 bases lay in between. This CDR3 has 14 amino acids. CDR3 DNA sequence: TGTGCCAGCAGCCTGGAGGGATTCAACACTGAAGCTTTCTTT. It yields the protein CASSLEGFNTEAFF.

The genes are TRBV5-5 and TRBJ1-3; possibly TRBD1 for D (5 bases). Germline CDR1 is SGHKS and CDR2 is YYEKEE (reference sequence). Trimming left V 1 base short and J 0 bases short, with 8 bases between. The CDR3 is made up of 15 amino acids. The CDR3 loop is CASSLQGVSGNTIYF. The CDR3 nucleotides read TGTGCCAGCAGCTTGCAGGGTGTCTCTGGAAACACCATATATTTT.